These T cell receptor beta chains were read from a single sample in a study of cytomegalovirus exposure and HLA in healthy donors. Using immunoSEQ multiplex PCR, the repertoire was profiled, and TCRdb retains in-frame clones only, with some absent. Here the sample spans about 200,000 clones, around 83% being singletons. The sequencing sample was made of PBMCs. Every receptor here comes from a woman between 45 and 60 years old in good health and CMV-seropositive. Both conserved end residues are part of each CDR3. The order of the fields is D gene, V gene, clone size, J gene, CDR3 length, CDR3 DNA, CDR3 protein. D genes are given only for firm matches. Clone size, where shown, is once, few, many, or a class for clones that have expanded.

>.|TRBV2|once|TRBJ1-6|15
TGTGCCAGCAGTGATCCCCAGGGATATAATTCACCCCTCCACTTT
CASSDPQGYNSPLHF
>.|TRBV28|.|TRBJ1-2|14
TGTGCCAGCAGTTTCGAGAGGGCCCGCTATGGCTACACCTTC
CASSFERARYGYTF
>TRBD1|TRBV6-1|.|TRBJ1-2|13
TGTGCCAGCAGTGAATCCAGGGGGCTTGGCTACACCTTC
CASSESRGLGYTF
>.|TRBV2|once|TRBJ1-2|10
TGTGCCAGCGGGGACATCTTATACACCTTC
CASGDILYTF
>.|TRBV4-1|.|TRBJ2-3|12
TGCGCCAGCAGGGGCGGCACAGATACGCAGTATTTT
CASRGGTDTQYF
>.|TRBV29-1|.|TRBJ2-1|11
TGCAGCCAAAGGTCGGCGGGGTTGGAGTTCTTC
CSQRSAGLEFF
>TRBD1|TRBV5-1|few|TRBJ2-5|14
TGCGCCAGCAGTTCTGGACAGGGAAGAGAGACCCAGTACTTC
CASSSGQGRETQYF
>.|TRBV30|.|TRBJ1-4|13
TGTGCCTGGAGTGGAAGAGCAAAGGAAAAACTGTTTTTT
CAWSGRAKEKLFF
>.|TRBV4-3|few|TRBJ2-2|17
TGCGCCAGCAGCCAGGTGGAGGGCGGACAGAACACCGGGGAGCTGTTTTTT
CASSQVEGGQNTGELFF
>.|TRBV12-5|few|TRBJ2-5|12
TGTGCTAGTGGCACGGGTCTCGAGACCCAGTACTTC
CASGTGLETQYF
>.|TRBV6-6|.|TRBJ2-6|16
TGTGCCAGCAGTTACTTACGGGGCTCTGGGGCCAACGTCCTGACTTTC
CASSYLRGSGANVLTF
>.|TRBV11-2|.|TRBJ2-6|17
TGTGCCAGCAGCTTATTAAGGGGCCCCGCTGGGGCCAACGTCCTGACTTTC
CASSLLRGPAGANVLTF
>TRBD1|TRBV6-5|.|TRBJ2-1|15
TGTGCCAGCAGCGGGGGACAGGGGGTCTACAATGAGCAGTTCTTC
CASSGGQGVYNEQFF
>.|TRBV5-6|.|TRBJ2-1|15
TGTGCCAGCAGCTCGCCCGGGACACCCATGGGTGAGCAGTTCTTC
CASSSPGTPMGEQFF
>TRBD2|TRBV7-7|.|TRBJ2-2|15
TGTGCCAGCAGCCCCAACGCGGGAGGTACCGGGGAGCTGTTTTTT
CASSPNAGGTGELFF
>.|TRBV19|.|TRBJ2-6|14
TGTGCCACCGGGGACATTTCAGGGGCCAACGGCCTGACTTTC
CATGDISGANGLTF
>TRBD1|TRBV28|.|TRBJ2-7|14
TGTGCCAGCAGTGGGTACAGGGGGAGCTACGAGCAGTACTTC
CASSGYRGSYEQYF
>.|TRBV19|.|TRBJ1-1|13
TGTGCCAGTACCCCTGATCGAGCGCAGGGAGCTTTCTTT
CASTPDRAQGAFF
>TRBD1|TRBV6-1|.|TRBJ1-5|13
TGTGCCAGCACAGGGGGGATCGATCAGCCCCAGCATTTT
CASTGGIDQPQHF
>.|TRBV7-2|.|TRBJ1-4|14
TGTGCCAGCAGCCCAGAGGGTTGGAACGAAAAACTGTTTTTT
CASSPEGWNEKLFF
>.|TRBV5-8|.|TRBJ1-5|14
TGTGCCAGCACCAGTCCTGGGGGGAATCAGCCCCAGCATTTT
CASTSPGGNQPQHF
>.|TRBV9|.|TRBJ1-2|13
TGTGCCAGCAGCGAAGGGGGAAGATATGGCTACACCTTC
CASSEGGRYGYTF
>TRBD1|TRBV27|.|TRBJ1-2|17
TGTGCCAGCAGAACCAGACAGGGCCGGAATTCTAACTATGGCTACACCTTC
CASRTRQGRNSNYGYTF
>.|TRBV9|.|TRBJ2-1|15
TGTGCCAGCAGCGTAGACGGGGTGGCCTACAATGAGCAGTTCTTC
CASSVDGVAYNEQFF
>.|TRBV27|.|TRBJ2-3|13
TGTGCCAGCAGTTTATTCCTCACAGATACGCAGTATTTT
CASSLFLTDTQYF
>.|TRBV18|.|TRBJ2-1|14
TGTGCCAGCTCACTCGGACAGCACGACAATGAGCAGTTCTTC
CASSLGQHDNEQFF
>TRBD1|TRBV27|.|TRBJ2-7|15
TGTGCCAGCAGTTCTCAGGGGGCTAAAGGAGGGGAGCAGTACTTC
CASSSQGAKGGEQYF
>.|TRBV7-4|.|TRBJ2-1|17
TGTGCCAGCAGCCTCCGGGACTCTGCGAGCTCCTACAATGAGCAGTTCTTC
CASSLRDSASSYNEQFF
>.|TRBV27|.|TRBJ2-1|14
TGTGCCAGTCAACGCCTAGGGGGAGGGTATGAGCAGTTCTTC
CASQRLGGGYEQFF
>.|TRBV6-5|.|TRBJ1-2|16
TGTGCCAGCAGTTACCGGACAGATCTATCGGACTATGGCTACACCTTC
CASSYRTDLSDYGYTF
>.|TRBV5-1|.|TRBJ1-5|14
TGCGCCAGCAGCCCCACTCCGGGGGATCAGCCCCAGCATTTT
CASSPTPGDQPQHF
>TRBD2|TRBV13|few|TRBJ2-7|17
TGTGCCAGCAGCTTAGTATCCCTAGCGGGGGGTCAGTACGAGCAGTACTTC
CASSLVSLAGGQYEQYF
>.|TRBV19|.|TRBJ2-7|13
TGTGCCGCCGGGGGGCTGAGCTCCTACGAGCAGTACTTC
CAAGGLSSYEQYF
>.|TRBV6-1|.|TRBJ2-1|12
TGTGCCAGCAGTGAAATCGCCCCGCGGCAGTTCTTC
CASSEIAPRQFF
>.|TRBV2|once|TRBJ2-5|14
TGTGCCAGCAGTGAAAGGCGGATTCAAGAGACCCAGTACTTC
CASSERRIQETQYF
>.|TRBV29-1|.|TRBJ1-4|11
TGCAGCGTTCCCTTTAATGAAAAACTGTTTTTT
CSVPFNEKLFF
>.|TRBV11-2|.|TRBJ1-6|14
TGTGCCAGCAGCTTACTGGGGGCCACATCACCCCTCCACTTT
CASSLLGATSPLHF
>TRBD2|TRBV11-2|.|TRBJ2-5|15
TGTGCCAGCAGCACAAAACCAGCGGGGTGGGAGACCCAGTACTTC
CASSTKPAGWETQYF
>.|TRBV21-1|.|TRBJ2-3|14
TGTGCCAGCAGCAACGCGGGGGGCCCAGATACGCAGTATTTT
CASSNAGGPDTQYF
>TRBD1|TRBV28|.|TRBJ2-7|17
TGTGCCAGCAGTTTACCCACAGGGGGCGTCCCGACCTACGAGCAGTACTTC
CASSLPTGGVPTYEQYF
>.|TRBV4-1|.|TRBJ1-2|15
TGCGCCAGCAGCTTCCGACCGGGACAAAACTATGGCTACACCTTC
CASSFRPGQNYGYTF
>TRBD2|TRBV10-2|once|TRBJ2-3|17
TGCGCCAGCAGTGCCTTCCTACTAGCGGGGAGCACAGATACGCAGTATTTT
CASSAFLLAGSTDTQYF
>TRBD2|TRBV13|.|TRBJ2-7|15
TGTGCCAGCAGCTTAGATAGGACTAGCGGATACGAGCAGTACTTC
CASSLDRTSGYEQYF